The rows below give T cell receptor beta chains drawn from one sample of a study of brain T cells in children with intractable seizures. The data were produced by immunoSEQ multiplex PCR, yet TCRdb's version contains in-frame clones alone and is incomplete. The sample holds hundreds of thousands of clones, 93% seen once. The source was peripheral blood, collected more than 4 months after surgery. The receptors stem from a boy under two years old with tuberous sclerosis and intractable seizures. Both conserved end residues are part of each CDR3. Each record gives: CDR3 length, J gene, D gene, clone size, V gene, CDR3 DNA, CDR3 protein. D genes are given only for firm matches. Size is stated for part of the rows, as once, few or many counts, or as a class when the clone is expanded.

15	TRBJ1-6	.	once	TRBV15	TGTGCCACCAGCACCCTGGGCGCTGTTAATTCACCCCTCCACTTT	CATSTLGAVNSPLHF
15	TRBJ1-2	.	.	TRBV6-5	TGTGCCAGCAGTTACTCGATGAGGGGGTGGAATGGCTACACCTTC	CASSYSMRGWNGYTF
15	TRBJ1-6	.	once	TRBV5-4	TGTGCCAGCAGCCCGGGGACGGATTATAATTCACCCCTCCACTTT	CASSPGTDYNSPLHF
15	TRBJ2-7	.	once	TRBV9	TGTGCCAGCAGTCGAGACAGTTTTCGGGGTGAAGAGCAGTACTTC	CASSRDSFRGEEQYF
14	TRBJ2-1	.	.	TRBV7-8	TGTGCCAGCAGCCCTGAAGGTGGGTACAATGAGCAGTTCTTC	CASSPEGGYNEQFF
14	TRBJ1-4	TRBD1	.	TRBV3-1/TRBV3-2	TGTGCCAGCAGCCAACGGACAGGAGTTGAAAAACTGTTTTTT	CASSQRTGVEKLFF
15	TRBJ2-7	TRBD2	.	TRBV9	TGTGCCAGCTCCTCGCGGGAGGCCACAATTTACGAGCAGTACTTC	CASSSREATIYEQYF
18	TRBJ2-3	TRBD2	.	TRBV7-2	TGTGCCAGCAGCTTAAGTGGGAGCGGGGGGGCTAGCACAGATACGCAGTATTTT	CASSLSGSGGASTDTQYF
16	TRBJ1-5	TRBD1	few	TRBV6-2/TRBV6-3	TGTGCCAGCAGCCCTAGGACAGGGGGCTTCGATCAGCCCCAGCATTTT	CASSPRTGGFDQPQHF
13	TRBJ2-2	.	.	TRBV5-1	TGCGCCAGCAGCTTGTGGGACACCGGGGAGCTGTTTTTT	CASSLWDTGELFF
20	TRBJ2-7	TRBD2	.	TRBV9	TGTGCCAGCAGCGACCACCGACCGGGACTAGCGGTTATAAGCTCCTACGAGCAGTACTTC	CASSDHRPGLAVISSYEQYF
11	TRBJ2-2	.	.	TRBV2	TGTGCCAGCAGAACGGCCGGGGAGCTGTTTTTT	CASRTAGELFF
13	TRBJ2-7	.	.	TRBV12-3/TRBV12-4	TGTGCCAGCAGTTATGACAGGCGGTACGAGCAGTACTTC	CASSYDRRYEQYF
16	TRBJ2-3	TRBD2	.	TRBV7-9	TGTGCCAGCAGCTTAGAGTGGGCGGGAGACGTAGATACGCAGTATTTT	CASSLEWAGDVDTQYF
16	TRBJ2-1	TRBD2	once	TRBV5-1	TGCGCCAGCAGCTTGGAGCGGACTAGCGGGGGCCATGAGCAGTTCTTC	CASSLERTSGGHEQFF
14	TRBJ2-2	.	.	TRBV30	TGTGCCTGGAGAGGGGTACCTAACACCGGGGAGCTGTTTTTT	CAWRGVPNTGELFF
14	TRBJ2-7	.	.	TRBV5-6	TGTGCCAGCAGCCCCGACCTGAGCTCCTACGAGCAGTACTTC	CASSPDLSSYEQYF
15	TRBJ1-6	.	.	TRBV9	TGTGCCAGCAGCGTAGAGGCAGGGATCAATTCACCCCTCCACTTT	CASSVEAGINSPLHF
15	TRBJ2-3	.	.	TRBV27	TGTGCCAGCAGTTTGGTAGCGGTCCGGACAGATACGCAGTATTTT	CASSLVAVRTDTQYF
15	TRBJ1-5	.	.	TRBV6-6	TGTGCCAGCAGCTATCAGGGAATAAGCAATCAGCCCCAGCATTTT	CASSYQGISNQPQHF
14	TRBJ1-1	.	.	TRBV24-1	TGTGCCACTAGACCGGACGGAATGAACACTGAAGCTTTCTTT	CATRPDGMNTEAFF
17	TRBJ1-5	TRBD1	.	TRBV18	TGTGCCAGCTCGCCTTTTTTGTTAGACAGGGACAATCAGCCCCAGCATTTT	CASSPFLLDRDNQPQHF
16	TRBJ2-5	TRBD2	.	TRBV7-2	TGTGCCAGCAGCTTAGCGGCGCGGGGGGGCTTCCAGACCCAGTACTTC	CASSLAARGGFQTQYF
17	TRBJ1-2	TRBD1	once	TRBV28	TGTGCCAGCAGTTCTCCGGGACAGCCAACCCCTAACTATGGCTACACCTTC	CASSSPGQPTPNYGYTF
15	TRBJ1-2	.	.	TRBV6-5	TGTGCCAGCAGCTACCCAATAACAGGCAAATATGGCTACACCTTC	CASSYPITGKYGYTF
17	TRBJ2-7	TRBD2	.	TRBV11-2	TGTGCCAGCAGCGTTAGTGGGGTTTTAGGGAGGGACTACGAGCAGTACTTC	CASSVSGVLGRDYEQYF
15	TRBJ2-1	TRBD2	.	TRBV3-1/TRBV3-2	TGTGCCAGCAGCCTCTCGGCGGGGGGCCTGTGGGAGCAGTTCTTC	CASSLSAGGLWEQFF
13	TRBJ1-2	.	few	TRBV7-3	TGTGCCAGCAGCTTAGGGATTAACTATGGCTACACCTTC	CASSLGINYGYTF
17	TRBJ2-5	TRBD2	.	TRBV18	TGTGCCAGCTCACCACCCGGCCGACTAGCGGAGGGGGAGGGCCAGTACTTC	CASSPPGRLAEGEGQYF
14	TRBJ1-1	TRBD1	.	TRBV19	TGTGCCATCACGGCAGGGGGTTCGAACACTGAAGCTTTCTTT	CAITAGGSNTEAFF
13	TRBJ2-1	TRBD1	once	TRBV29-1	TGCAGCGTTGGAGGGACAGGGATCAATGAGCAGTTCTTC	CSVGGTGINEQFF
14	TRBJ1-4	TRBD1	.	TRBV13	TGTGCCAGCAGCTTAACAGGGGGTAACGAAAAACTGTTTTTT	CASSLTGGNEKLFF
12	TRBJ1-2	.	.	TRBV27	TGTGCCAGCATGGGCGGGAACTATGGCTACACCTTC	CASMGGNYGYTF
15	TRBJ2-2	.	.	TRBV6-5	TGTGCCAGCCCCCTTAGAGGGGACTACACCGGGGAGCTGTTTTTT	CASPLRGDYTGELFF
16	TRBJ1-4	TRBD1	.	TRBV7-9	TGTGCCAGCAGCTTAGAGAGCCGGGACAGGGGCCGAAAACTGTTTTTT	CASSLESRDRGRKLFF
12	TRBJ1-4	.	.	TRBV27	TGTGCCAGCAGGGAGGCTAATGAAAAACTGTTTTTT	CASREANEKLFF
16	TRBJ2-1	.	.	TRBV18	TGTGCCAGCTCACCCTGGGCACACAGCTCCTACAATGAGCAGTTCTTC	CASSPWAHSSYNEQFF
14	TRBJ2-3	TRBD2	.	TRBV9	TGTGCCAGCAGCGTAGGGACTAGCGGGGATACGCAGTATTTT	CASSVGTSGDTQYF
14	TRBJ2-2	.	.	TRBV2	TGTGCCAGCAGTGCTAGAGTCGGCACCGGGGAGCTGTTTTTT	CASSARVGTGELFF
18	TRBJ2-1	TRBD2	once	TRBV13	TGTGCCAGCAGCTCCGTACAGAGCGGGGGGGCGTTTTACAATGAGCAGTTCTTC	CASSSVQSGGAFYNEQFF
15	TRBJ1-5	TRBD1	.	TRBV4-1	TGCGCCAGCAGCGATCCGGGACAGGGTAATCAGCCCCAGCATTTT	CASSDPGQGNQPQHF
16	TRBJ1-4	.	.	TRBV7-9	TGTGCCAGCAGCTTCGGGGCGGCGGGGCAGAGTGAAAAACTGTTTTTT	CASSFGAAGQSEKLFF
14	TRBJ1-6	.	.	TRBV6-5	TGTGCCAGCAGAGAGGGCCAACTCATTCTCCCCCTCCACTTT	CASREGQLILPLHF
17	TRBJ1-6	.	.	TRBV27	TGTGCCAGCAGCCGGCGACAGTCGAGCTCCTATAATTCACCCCTCCACTTT	CASSRRQSSSYNSPLHF
15	TRBJ1-3	TRBD1	.	TRBV18	TGTGCCAGCTCCCTGGGGGACAGCTCTGGAAACACCATATATTTT	CASSLGDSSGNTIYF
16	TRBJ1-2	.	few	TRBV6-5	TGTGCCAGCAGTTACTCGAAAGGGGGGCGGCCTTATGGCTACACCTTC	CASSYSKGGRPYGYTF
13	TRBJ2-1	TRBD2	.	TRBV2	TGTGCCATACGGACTAGCGGTCACAATGAGCAGTTCTTC	CAIRTSGHNEQFF
13	TRBJ1-1	TRBD1	.	TRBV19	TGTGCCAGCTCCGGACAGGGGAGCACTGAAGCTTTCTTT	CASSGQGSTEAFF
14	TRBJ1-1	.	.	TRBV28	TGTGCCAGCAGACACGACAGACTGAACACTGAAGCTTTCTTT	CASRHDRLNTEAFF
15	TRBJ1-5	TRBD1	.	TRBV27	TGTGCCAGCAGTTTATCGGCTCAGGGGGATCAGCCCCAGCATTTT	CASSLSAQGDQPQHF
13	TRBJ1-1	.	.	TRBV11-3	TGTGCCAGCAGCCCCAGGGGAAACACTGAAGCTTTCTTT	CASSPRGNTEAFF
15	TRBJ2-2	TRBD1	.	TRBV27	TGTGCCAGCAGGATAGGGACAGCGAACACCGGGGAGCTGTTTTTT	CASRIGTANTGELFF
14	TRBJ2-5	TRBD2	.	TRBV19	TGTGCCAGTAGTATGGGGAGGGACCAAGAGACCCAGTACTTC	CASSMGRDQETQYF
14	TRBJ1-1	.	.	TRBV6-1	TGTGCCAGCAGTGAAATGTACCTTAACACTGAAGCTTTCTTT	CASSEMYLNTEAFF
13	TRBJ1-6	.	once	TRBV30	TGTGCCTGGAGTGTCGAAACTCGTAGCCCCCTCCACTTT	CAWSVETRSPLHF